The rows below give T cell receptor beta chains drawn from one sample of a study of resident and recirculating memory T cells in vitiligo. Sequencing was performed with immunoSEQ multiplex PCR; in TCRdb, only in-frame clones are kept and a portion is missing. Among 40,000 to 50,000 clones listed, about 93% were seen once. Material: blood. All receptors come from a male donor with vitiligo. Both conserved end residues are part of each CDR3. A D gene is named only where the DNA matches it firmly. The listing skips clone size in some rows; elsewhere it reads once, few, many or a size class.

>NA|NA|TRBV6-1|TRBJ2-7
TGTGCCAGCACCGCGGGCCCCTACGAGCAGTACTTC
CASTAGPYEQYF
>NA|NA|TRBV6-6|TRBJ2-7
TGTGCCAGCAGTTACTCGAGGCCAACCGAGACGGGGCAGTACTTC
CASSYSRPTETGQYF
>once|NA|TRBV29-1|TRBJ2-7
TGCAGCGTTGATGGCGGGGACGAGCAGTACTTC
CSVDGGDEQYF
>NA|TRBD1|TRBV10-3|TRBJ1-5
TGTGCCATCAGTGAGTCGAAGGGACAGGGGGCGTCCAGTCGGCTTTGTTTT
CAISESKGQGASSRLCF
>NA|NA|TRBV11-1|TRBJ2-1
TGTGCCAGCAGCTACGAAACAAATGAGCAGTTCTTC
CASSYETNEQFF
>NA|NA|TRBV19|TRBJ1-1
TGTGCCAGCCTCATGCGCGAGAGTGATCGAGCTTTCTTT
CASLMRESDRAFF
>NA|NA|TRBV30|TRBJ1-2
TGTGCCCGCAACTACCTGTGGGGCTACACCTTC
CARNYLWGYTF
>few|NA|TRBV7-2|TRBJ1-6
TGTGCCAGCACCCTAGTTCGAGGGCCGAATTCACCCCTCCACTTT
CASTLVRGPNSPLHF
>NA|NA|TRBV25-1|TRBJ1-2
TGTGCCAGCAGTGACGCTCGCCCCGGCTATGGCTACACCTTC
CASSDARPGYGYTF
>NA|TRBD2|TRBV28|TRBJ2-7
TGTGCCAGCAGCCTAGCGGGGTACGAGCAGTACTTC
CASSLAGYEQYF
>NA|NA|TRBV21-1|TRBJ2-5
TGTGCCAGCAGCAAAGCCCCAAAGGACAGGAGCGAGACCCAGTACTTC
CASSKAPKDRSETQYF
>NA|TRBD1|TRBV18|TRBJ1-3
TGTGCCAGCTCACCACTTCAGGGGGGCTCTGGAAACACCATATATTTT
CASSPLQGGSGNTIYF
>NA|TRBD2|TRBV7-2|TRBJ2-5
TGTGCCAGCAGCCCCGGAGCGGGGGGGCGAGAGACCCAGTACTTC
CASSPGAGGRETQYF
>NA|TRBD2|TRBV6-1|TRBJ2-2
TGTGCCAGCAGTGAGAGGCGGGGGGCCCCCGGGGAGCTGTTTTTT
CASSERRGAPGELFF
>NA|NA|TRBV30|TRBJ2-7
TGTGCCTGGAGTGTTAAGGTAGCGGATGCGTTAATCGAGCAGTACTTC
CAWSVKVADALIEQYF
>NA|NA|TRBV28|TRBJ1-1
TGTGCCAGCAGCGGAGGTGGGGGGGGGAGCACTGAAGCTTTCTTT
CASSGGGGGSTEAFF